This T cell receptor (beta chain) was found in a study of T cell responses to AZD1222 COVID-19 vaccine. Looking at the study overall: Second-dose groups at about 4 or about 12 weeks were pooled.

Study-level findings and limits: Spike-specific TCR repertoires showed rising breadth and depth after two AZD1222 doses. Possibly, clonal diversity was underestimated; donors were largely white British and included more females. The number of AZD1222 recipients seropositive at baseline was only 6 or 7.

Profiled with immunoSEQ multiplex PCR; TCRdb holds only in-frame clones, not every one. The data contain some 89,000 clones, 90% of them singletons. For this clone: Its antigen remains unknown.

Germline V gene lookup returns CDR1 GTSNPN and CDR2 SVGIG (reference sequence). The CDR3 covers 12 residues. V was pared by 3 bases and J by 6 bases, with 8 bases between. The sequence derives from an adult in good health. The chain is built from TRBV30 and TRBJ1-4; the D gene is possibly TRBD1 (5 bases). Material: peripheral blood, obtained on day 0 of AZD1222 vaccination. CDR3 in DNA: TGTGCCTGGAGAGCACAGGATGAAAAACTGTTTTTT. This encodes CAWRAQDEKLFF.